A selection of T cell receptor beta chains follows, all from one sample in a study of cytomegalovirus exposure and HLA in healthy donors. This table comes from immunoSEQ multiplex PCR, and its TCRdb copy is limited to in-frame clones, with some not included. In the table there are 150,000 to 200,000 clones, about 88% of which are singletons. The sequencing input was PBMCs. The source of these receptors is a woman younger than 30 in good health and CMV-seronegative. CDR3s include the opening cysteine and the closing phenylalanine or tryptophan. Each record gives: V gene, J gene, clone size, D gene, CDR3 DNA, CDR3 protein. A D gene is named only where the DNA matches it firmly. Expanded clones are given a class, and other clones once, few, many or no size at all.

TRBV27,TRBJ2-2,.,.,TGTGCCAGCAGTACTCCGACAGAAGATAAATTTAACACCGGGGAGCTGTTTTTT,CASSTPTEDKFNTGELFF
TRBV9,TRBJ2-1,.,TRBD2,TGTGCCAGCAGCGTAAGGGGCGGGAGTACGTCCTACAATGAGCAGTTCTTC,CASSVRGGSTSYNEQFF
TRBV7-6,TRBJ2-7,once,TRBD2,TGTGCCAGCAGCTCCGCACCGGGACTAACGGAGCAGTACTTC,CASSSAPGLTEQYF
TRBV15,TRBJ1-2,.,.,TGTGCCACCAGCAGAGATAAGGCTATCGGGGTTCGAGGCTACACCTTC,CATSRDKAIGVRGYTF
TRBV7-9,TRBJ2-3,.,TRBD2,TGTGCCAGCAGCTTCATAGCGGGGGGGCCCCAGGACGACACAGATACGCAGTATTTT,CASSFIAGGPQDDTDTQYF
TRBV6-1,TRBJ2-7,once,.,TGTGCCAGCAGTGAAGCTCAGAGGGGGAGGGGGGAGCAGTACTTC,CASSEAQRGRGEQYF
TRBV6-5,TRBJ1-1,few,.,TGTGCCAGCAGTTACGATGTCAGCACTGAAGCTTTCTTT,CASSYDVSTEAFF
TRBV27,TRBJ2-1,.,.,TGTGCCAGCAGTCCCCGGGGCTACAATGAGCAGTTCTTC,CASSPRGYNEQFF
TRBV7-9,TRBJ2-1,few,TRBD2,TGTGCCAGCAGCTTAAAGGGACTAGCCTACAATGAGCAGTTCTTC,CASSLKGLAYNEQFF
TRBV7-2,TRBJ2-7,.,TRBD2,TGTGCCAGCAGCTCCAAGAGGGAGGGCCGCTACGAGCAGTACTTC,CASSSKREGRYEQYF
TRBV5-1,TRBJ1-1,.,TRBD1,TGCGCCAGCAGCGCCGGGACAGCGAACACTGAAGCTTTCTTT,CASSAGTANTEAFF
TRBV19,TRBJ2-3,.,TRBD1,TGTGCCAGTAGTATTGGGACAGGGGAATCGGATACGCAGTATTTT,CASSIGTGESDTQYF
TRBV12-5,TRBJ1-2,.,TRBD1,TGTGCTAGTGGTCCGGGACAGAGCCACTATGGCTACACCTTC,CASGPGQSHYGYTF
TRBV11-2,TRBJ1-1,once,.,TGTGCCAGCAGCGTCCGGGGCACTGAAGCTTTCTTT,CASSVRGTEAFF
TRBV30,TRBJ1-6,once,.,TGTGCCTGGGACCGATCCGGATTGGGGGGTGTCTCCCTCCACTTT,CAWDRSGLGGVSLHF
TRBV13,TRBJ2-7,.,TRBD2,TGTGCCAGCAGCTTAAGTCGGACTAGCGGGAGCTACGAGCAGTACTTC,CASSLSRTSGSYEQYF
TRBV7-9,TRBJ2-1,.,.,TGTGCCAGCAGCTTAAGAATGGTGAGGGATGAGCAGTTCTTC,CASSLRMVRDEQFF
TRBV5-6,TRBJ2-7,.,TRBD2,TGTGCCAGCAGCTTGTTTTCAACTAGCGGGAACCACGAGCAGTACTTC,CASSLFSTSGNHEQYF
TRBV30,TRBJ2-3,.,TRBD1,TGTGCCTGGAGATACGGACAGGGTAGTACAGATACGCAGTATTTT,CAWRYGQGSTDTQYF
TRBV2,TRBJ1-3,.,.,TGTGCCAGCAGTGAGCGGGGAGTGGAGGGAAACACCATATATTTT,CASSERGVEGNTIYF
TRBV6-1,TRBJ1-5,.,TRBD1,TGTGCCAGCAGCTGGACAGGGGGATTCAATCAGCCCCAGCATTTT,CASSWTGGFNQPQHF
TRBV6-5,TRBJ2-7,.,TRBD2,TGTGCCAGCAGTAGGACTAGCGGGAGGTCCTACGAGCAGTACTTC,CASSRTSGRSYEQYF
TRBV9,TRBJ1-2,.,TRBD1,TGTGCCAGCAGCGCGGACAGGGCCTATGGCTACACCTTC,CASSADRAYGYTF
TRBV7-6,TRBJ2-7,once,TRBD2,TGTGCCAGCAGCTTAGGGACTAGCCACGGGGAGCAGTACTTC,CASSLGTSHGEQYF
TRBV9,TRBJ2-7,.,TRBD2,TGTGCCAGCAGCGTAGGGGGCGGGAGACTTTCCGAGCAGTACTTC,CASSVGGGRLSEQYF
TRBV19,TRBJ1-4,.,.,TGTGCCAGTAGCCAGAAAGGGGGAATTGTAGAAAAACTGTTTTTT,CASSQKGGIVEKLFF
TRBV6-5,TRBJ1-2,.,.,TGTGCCAGCAGTTACTCGATCGAATGGGGGGGATCGGGCTACACCTTC,CASSYSIEWGGSGYTF
TRBV30,TRBJ2-7,.,.,TGTGCCTGGAGTGTAAAGGGGTACTACGAGCAGTACTTC,CAWSVKGYYEQYF
TRBV4-3,TRBJ1-2,once,.,TGCGCCAGCAGCCACCCAGGCTATGGCTACACCTTC,CASSHPGYGYTF
TRBV5-1,TRBJ1-1,few,.,TGCGCCAGCAGCCCGGCAGGGGCGAACACTGAAGCTTTCTTT,CASSPAGANTEAFF
TRBV7-9,TRBJ2-2,.,.,TGTGCCAGCAGCCCGCAGGGTAAAACCGCGAACACCGGGGAGCTGTTTTTT,CASSPQGKTANTGELFF
TRBV5-1,TRBJ2-4,.,TRBD2,TGCGCCAGCAGCTTAACTAGCGGGGGGCGGGACATTCAGTACTTC,CASSLTSGGRDIQYF
TRBV6-5,TRBJ1-2,.,.,TGTGCCAGCAGCCACGGGGGAGTCTATAATGGCTACACCTTC,CASSHGGVYNGYTF
TRBV29-1,TRBJ2-7,.,.,TGCAGCGTTGAAGACCGGGACATCTCCTCCTACGAGCAGTACTTC,CSVEDRDISSYEQYF
TRBV4-1,TRBJ2-3,.,.,TGCGCCAGCAGCGACTCAATTAATTCAGATACGCAGTATTTT,CASSDSINSDTQYF
TRBV2,TRBJ1-1,few,TRBD1,TGTGCCAGCGGTTGGGGACAGTTGAACACTGAAGCTTTCTTT,CASGWGQLNTEAFF
TRBV10-3,TRBJ2-7,many,TRBD2,TGTGCCATCAGTGATCCCGGCGGGGGTCGGTACGAGCAGTACTTC,CAISDPGGGRYEQYF
TRBV18,TRBJ1-2,.,.,TGTGCCAGCTCACCACCGGGCGCCCCTAACTATGGCTACACCTTC,CASSPPGAPNYGYTF